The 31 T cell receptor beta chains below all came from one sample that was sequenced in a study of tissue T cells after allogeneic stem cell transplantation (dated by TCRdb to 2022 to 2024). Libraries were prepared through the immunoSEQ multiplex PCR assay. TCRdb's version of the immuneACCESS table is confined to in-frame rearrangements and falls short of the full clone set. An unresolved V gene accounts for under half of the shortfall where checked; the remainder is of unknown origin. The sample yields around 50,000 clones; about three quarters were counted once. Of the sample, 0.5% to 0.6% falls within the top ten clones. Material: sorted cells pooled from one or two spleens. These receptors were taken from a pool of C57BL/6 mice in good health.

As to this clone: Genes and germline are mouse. Here the CDR3 reads CASSLSLSGNTLYF. The part of the CDR3 DNA that was read is TGTGCTAGCAGTTTATCCCTTTCTGGAAATACGCTCTAT. The V and J genes are TRBV29 and TRBJ1-3; D remains unclear. The observed sequence ends 1 residue before the CDR3 terminus, with the missing tail filled in from the germline J gene. Germline V gives CDR1 MSHET, CDR2 SYDVDS. The CDR3 is 14 residues long. V lost 0 bases to trimming and J lost 0 bases, with 3 bases between them.

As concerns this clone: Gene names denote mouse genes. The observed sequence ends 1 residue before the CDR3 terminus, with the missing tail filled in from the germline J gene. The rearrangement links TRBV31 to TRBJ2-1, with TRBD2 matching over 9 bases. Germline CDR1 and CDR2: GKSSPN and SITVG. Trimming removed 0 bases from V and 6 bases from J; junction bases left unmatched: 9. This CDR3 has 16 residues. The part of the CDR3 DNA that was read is TGTGCCTGGAGTCTAGAACTGGGGGGAAGGGGTGCTGAGCAGTTC. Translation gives CAWSLELGGRGAEQF. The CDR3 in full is CAWSLELGGRGAEQFF.

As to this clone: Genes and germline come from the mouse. This CDR3 is CASGDADRGGSDYTF. Partial CDR3 DNA: TGTGCCAGCGGTGATGCAGACAGGGGAGGCTCCGACTACACC. The chain joins TRBV13-2 to TRBJ1-2, with 8 bases that match TRBD1. The read falls 1 residue short of the CDR3 end, and the missing part is taken from the germline J gene. V shed 0 bases and J 4 bases; nucleotides not matched to a gene: 5. CDR1 and CDR2 from the germline V gene are NNHNN and SYGAGS (reference sequence). The CDR3 totals 15 residues.

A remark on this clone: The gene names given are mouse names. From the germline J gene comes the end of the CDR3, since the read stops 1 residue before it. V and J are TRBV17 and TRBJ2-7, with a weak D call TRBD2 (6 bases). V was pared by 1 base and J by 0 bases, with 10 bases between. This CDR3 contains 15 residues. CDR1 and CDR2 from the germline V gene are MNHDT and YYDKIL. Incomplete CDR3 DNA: TGTGCTAGCAGTAGAGTCTGGGGCGGCTCCTATGAACAGTAC. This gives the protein CASSRVWGGSYEQY. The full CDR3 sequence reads CASSRVWGGSYEQYF.

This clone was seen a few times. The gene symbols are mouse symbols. The sequenced CDR3 bases are TGTGCCAGCAGTCTTGGGGGCTATGAACAGTAC. This translates into CASSLGGYEQY. The whole CDR3 region reads CASSLGGYEQYF. The chain joins TRBV19 to TRBJ2-7, with a weak D call TRBD2 (6 bases). Coverage ceases 1 residue before the CDR3 finishes, and the germline J gene fills in the end. Trimming removed 4 bases from V and 3 bases from J, with 8 bases in between. This CDR3 contains 12 residues. Germline assignment: CDR1 FNHDT and CDR2 SITEND (reference sequence).

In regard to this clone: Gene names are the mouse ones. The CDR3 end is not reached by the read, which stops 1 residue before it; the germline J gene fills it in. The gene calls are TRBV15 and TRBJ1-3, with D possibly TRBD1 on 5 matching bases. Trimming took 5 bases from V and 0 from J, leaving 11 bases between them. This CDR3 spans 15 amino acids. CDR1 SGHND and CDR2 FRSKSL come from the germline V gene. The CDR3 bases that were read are TGTGCCAGCAGTCTGGACACATATTCTGGAAATACGCTCTAT. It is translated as CASSLDTYSGNTLY. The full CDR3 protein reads CASSLDTYSGNTLYF. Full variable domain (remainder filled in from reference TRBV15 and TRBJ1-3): DAGVTQTPRHEVAEKGQTIILKCEPVSGHNDLFWYRQTKIQGLELLSYFRSKSLMEDGGAFKDRFKAEMLNSSFSTLKIQPTEPKDSAVYLCASSLDTYSGNTLYFGEGSRLIVV.

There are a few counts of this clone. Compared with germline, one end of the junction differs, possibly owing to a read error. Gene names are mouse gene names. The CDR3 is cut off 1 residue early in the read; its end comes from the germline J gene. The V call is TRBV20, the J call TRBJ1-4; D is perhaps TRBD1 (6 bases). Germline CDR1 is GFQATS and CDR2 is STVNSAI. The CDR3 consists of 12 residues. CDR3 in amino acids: CGARDNNERLFF. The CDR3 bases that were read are TGTGGTGCTCGGGACAACAACGAAAGATTATTT. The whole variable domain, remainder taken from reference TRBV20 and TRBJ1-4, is GALVYQYPRRTICKSGTSMRMECQAVGFQATSVAWYRQSPQKTFELIALSTVNSAIKYEQNFTQEKFPISHPNLSFSSMTVLNAYLEDRGLYLCGARDNNERLFFGHGTKLSVL.

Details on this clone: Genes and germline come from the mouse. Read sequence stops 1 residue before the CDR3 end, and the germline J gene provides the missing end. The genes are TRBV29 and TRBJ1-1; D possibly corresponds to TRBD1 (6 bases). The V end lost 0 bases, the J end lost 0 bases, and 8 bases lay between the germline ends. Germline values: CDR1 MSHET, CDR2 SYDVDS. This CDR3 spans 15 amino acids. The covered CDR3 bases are TGTGCTAGCAGTTTATCAGGGGGTTCAAACACAGAAGTCTTC. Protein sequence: CASSLSGGSNTEVF. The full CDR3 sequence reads CASSLSGGSNTEVFF.

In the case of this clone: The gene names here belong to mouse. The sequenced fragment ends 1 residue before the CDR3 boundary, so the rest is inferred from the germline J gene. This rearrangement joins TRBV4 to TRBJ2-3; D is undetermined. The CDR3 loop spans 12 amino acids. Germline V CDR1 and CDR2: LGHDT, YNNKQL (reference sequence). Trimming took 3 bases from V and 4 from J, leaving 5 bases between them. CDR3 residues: CASSYTTETLYF. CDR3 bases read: TGTGCCAGCAGCTACACAACAGAAACGCTGTAT.

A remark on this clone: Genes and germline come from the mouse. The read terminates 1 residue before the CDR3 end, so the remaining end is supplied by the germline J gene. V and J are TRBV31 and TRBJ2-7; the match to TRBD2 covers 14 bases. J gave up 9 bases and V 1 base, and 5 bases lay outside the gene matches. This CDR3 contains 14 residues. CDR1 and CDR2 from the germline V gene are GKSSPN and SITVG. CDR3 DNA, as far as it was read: TGTGCCTGGAGTCCCGGGACTGGGGGGGCGCGACAGTAC. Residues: CAWSPGTGGARQY. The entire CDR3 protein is CAWSPGTGGARQYF.

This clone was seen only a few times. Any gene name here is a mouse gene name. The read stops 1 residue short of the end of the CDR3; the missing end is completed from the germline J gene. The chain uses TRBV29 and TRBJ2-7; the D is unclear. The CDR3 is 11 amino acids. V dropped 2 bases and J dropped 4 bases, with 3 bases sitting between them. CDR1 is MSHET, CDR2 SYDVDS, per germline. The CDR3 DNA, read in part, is TGTGCTAGCAGTTTAGAATATGAACAGTAC. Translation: CASSLEYEQY. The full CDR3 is CASSLEYEQYF.

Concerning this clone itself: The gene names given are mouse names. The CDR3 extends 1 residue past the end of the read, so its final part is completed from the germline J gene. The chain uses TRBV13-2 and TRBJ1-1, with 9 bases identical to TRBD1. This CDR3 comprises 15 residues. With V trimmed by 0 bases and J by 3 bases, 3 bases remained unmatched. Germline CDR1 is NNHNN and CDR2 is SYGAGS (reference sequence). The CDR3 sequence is CASGDAGTGYTEVFF. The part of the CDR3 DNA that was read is TGTGCCAGCGGTGATGCTGGGACAGGGTACACAGAAGTCTTC.

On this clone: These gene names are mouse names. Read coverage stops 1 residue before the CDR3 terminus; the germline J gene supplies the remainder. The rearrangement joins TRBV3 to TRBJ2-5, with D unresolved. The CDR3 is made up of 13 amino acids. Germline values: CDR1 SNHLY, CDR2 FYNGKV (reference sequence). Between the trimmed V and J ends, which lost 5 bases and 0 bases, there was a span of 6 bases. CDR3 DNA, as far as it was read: TGTGCCAGCAGCCCGGACAACCAAGACACCCAGTAC. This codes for CASSPDNQDTQY. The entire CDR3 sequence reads CASSPDNQDTQYF.

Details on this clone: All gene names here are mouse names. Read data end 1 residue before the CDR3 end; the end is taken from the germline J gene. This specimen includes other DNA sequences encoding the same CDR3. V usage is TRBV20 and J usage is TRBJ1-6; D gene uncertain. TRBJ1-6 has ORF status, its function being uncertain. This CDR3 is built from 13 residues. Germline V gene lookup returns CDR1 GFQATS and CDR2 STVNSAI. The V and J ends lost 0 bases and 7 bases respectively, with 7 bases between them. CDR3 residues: CGAREGQNSPLYF. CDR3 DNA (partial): TGTGGTGCTAGGGAAGGGCAGAATTCGCCCCTCTAC.

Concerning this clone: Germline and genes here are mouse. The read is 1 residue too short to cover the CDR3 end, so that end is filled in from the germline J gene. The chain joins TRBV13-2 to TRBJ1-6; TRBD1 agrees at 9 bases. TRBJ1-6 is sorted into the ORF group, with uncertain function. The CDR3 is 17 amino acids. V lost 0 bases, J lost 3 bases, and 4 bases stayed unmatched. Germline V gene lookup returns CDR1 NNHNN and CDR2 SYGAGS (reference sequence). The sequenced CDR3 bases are TGTGCCAGCGGTGATGCAGGGACAGGGTTCTATAATTCGCCCCTCTAC. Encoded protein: CASGDAGTGFYNSPLY. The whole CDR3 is CASGDAGTGFYNSPLYF.

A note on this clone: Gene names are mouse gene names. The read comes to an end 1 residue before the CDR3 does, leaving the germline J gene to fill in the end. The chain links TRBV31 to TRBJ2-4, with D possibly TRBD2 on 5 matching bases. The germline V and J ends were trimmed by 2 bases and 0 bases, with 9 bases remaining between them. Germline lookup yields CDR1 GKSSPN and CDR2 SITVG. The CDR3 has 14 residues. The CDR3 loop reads CAWSSDFSQNTLYF. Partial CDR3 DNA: TGTGCCTGGAGTTCGGACTTCAGTCAAAACACCTTGTAC.

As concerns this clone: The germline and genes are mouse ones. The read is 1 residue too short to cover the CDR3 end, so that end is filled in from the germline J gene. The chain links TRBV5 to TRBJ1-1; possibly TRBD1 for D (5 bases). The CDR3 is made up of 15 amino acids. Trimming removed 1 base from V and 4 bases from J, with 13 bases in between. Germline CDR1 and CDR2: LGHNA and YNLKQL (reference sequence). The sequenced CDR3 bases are TGTGCCAGCAGCCAAGCCGGGGGAGGAGGCACAGAAGTCTTC. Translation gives CASSQAGGGGTEVF. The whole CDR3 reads CASSQAGGGGTEVFF.

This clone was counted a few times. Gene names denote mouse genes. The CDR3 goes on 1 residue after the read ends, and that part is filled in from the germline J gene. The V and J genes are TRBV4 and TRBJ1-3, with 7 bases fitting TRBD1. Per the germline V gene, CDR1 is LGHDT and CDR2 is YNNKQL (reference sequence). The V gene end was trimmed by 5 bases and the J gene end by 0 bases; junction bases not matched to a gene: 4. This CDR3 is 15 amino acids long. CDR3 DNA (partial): TGTGCCAGCAGCGGGGACAGAAATTCTGGAAATACGCTCTAT. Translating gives CASSGDRNSGNTLY. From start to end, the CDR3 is CASSGDRNSGNTLYF.

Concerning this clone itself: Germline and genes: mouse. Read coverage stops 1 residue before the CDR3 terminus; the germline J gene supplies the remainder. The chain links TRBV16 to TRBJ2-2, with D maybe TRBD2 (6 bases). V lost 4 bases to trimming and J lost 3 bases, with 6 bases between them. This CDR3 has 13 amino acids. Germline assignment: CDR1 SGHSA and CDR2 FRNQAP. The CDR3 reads CASSWGDTGQLYF. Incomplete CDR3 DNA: TGTGCAAGCAGCTGGGGGGACACCGGGCAGCTCTAC. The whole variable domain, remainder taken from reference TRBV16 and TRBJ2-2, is NAGVIQTPRHKVTGKGQEATLWCEPISGHSAVFWYRQTIVQGLEFLTYFRNQAPIDDSGMPKERFSAQMPNQSHSTLKIQSTQPQDSAVYLCASSWGDTGQLYFGEGSKLTVL.

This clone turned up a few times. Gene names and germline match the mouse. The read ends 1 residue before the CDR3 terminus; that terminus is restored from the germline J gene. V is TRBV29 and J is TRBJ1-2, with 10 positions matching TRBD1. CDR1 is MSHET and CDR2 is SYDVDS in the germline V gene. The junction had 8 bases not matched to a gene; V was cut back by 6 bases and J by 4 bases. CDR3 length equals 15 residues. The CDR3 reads CASSSTGGAPSDYTF. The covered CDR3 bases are TGTGCTAGCAGCTCGACAGGGGGCGCTCCCTCCGACTACACC.

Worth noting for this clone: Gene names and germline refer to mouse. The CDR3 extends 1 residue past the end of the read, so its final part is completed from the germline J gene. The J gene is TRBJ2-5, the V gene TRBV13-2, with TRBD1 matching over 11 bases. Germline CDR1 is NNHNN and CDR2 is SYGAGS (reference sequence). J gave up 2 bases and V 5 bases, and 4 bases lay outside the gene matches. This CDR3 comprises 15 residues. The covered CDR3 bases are TGTGCCAGCGGGGACAGGGGGCTAGGCCAAGACACCCAGTAC. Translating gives CASGDRGLGQDTQY. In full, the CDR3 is CASGDRGLGQDTQYF.

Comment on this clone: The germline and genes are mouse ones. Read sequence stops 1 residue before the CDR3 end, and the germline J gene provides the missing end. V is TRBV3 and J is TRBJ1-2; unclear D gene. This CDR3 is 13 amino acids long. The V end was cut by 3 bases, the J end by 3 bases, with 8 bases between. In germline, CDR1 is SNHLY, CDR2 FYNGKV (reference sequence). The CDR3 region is CASSLTGHSDYTF. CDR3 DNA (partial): TGTGCCAGCAGCTTGACCGGACACTCCGACTACACC.

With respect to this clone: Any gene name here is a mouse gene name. CDR3 bases read: TGTGCCAGCAGTTTAAGGGGGACAGACACCCAGTAC. Its translation: CASSLRGTDTQY. The whole CDR3 sequence reads CASSLRGTDTQYF. The chain combines TRBV15 with TRBJ2-5; tentative D call: TRBD1 (6 bases). The read ends 1 residue early relative to the CDR3; the germline J gene fills the gap. The V end was cut by 2 bases, the J end by 5 bases, with 8 bases between. Looked up from germline, CDR1 is SGHND and CDR2 is FRSKSL. This CDR3 spans 13 amino acids.

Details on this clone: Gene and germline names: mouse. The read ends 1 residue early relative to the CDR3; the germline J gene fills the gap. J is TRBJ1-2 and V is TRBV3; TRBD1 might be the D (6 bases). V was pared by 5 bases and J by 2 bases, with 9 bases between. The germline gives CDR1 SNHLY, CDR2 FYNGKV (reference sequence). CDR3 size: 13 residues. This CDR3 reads CASSVQGNSDYTF. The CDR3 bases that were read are TGTGCCAGCAGCGTCCAGGGGAACTCCGACTACACC.

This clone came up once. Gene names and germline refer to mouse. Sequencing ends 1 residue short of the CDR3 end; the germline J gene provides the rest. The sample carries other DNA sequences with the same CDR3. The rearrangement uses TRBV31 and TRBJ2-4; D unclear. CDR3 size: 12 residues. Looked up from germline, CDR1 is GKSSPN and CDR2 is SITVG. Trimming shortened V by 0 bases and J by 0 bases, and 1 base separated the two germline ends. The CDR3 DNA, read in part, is TGTGCCTGGAGTCTCAGTCAAAACACCTTGTAC. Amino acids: CAWSLSQNTLY. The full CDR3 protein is CAWSLSQNTLYF.

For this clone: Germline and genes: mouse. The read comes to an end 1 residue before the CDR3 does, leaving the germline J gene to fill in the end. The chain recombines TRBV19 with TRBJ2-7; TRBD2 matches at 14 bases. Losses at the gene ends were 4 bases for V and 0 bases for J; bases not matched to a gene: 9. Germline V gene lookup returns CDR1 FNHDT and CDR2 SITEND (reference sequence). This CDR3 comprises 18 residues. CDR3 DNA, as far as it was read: TGTGCCAGCAGTGCCCGGGACTGGGGGGGCGCCGGCTCCTATGAACAGTAC. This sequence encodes CASSARDWGGAGSYEQY. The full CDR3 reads CASSARDWGGAGSYEQYF.

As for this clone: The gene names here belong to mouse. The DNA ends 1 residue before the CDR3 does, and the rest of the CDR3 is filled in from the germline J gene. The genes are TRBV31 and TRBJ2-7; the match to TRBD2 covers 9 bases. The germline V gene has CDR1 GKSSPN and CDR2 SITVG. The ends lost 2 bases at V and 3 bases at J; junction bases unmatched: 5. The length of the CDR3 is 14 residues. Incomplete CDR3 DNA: TGTGCCTGGAGTACCTGGACTGGGGTCTATGAACAGTAC. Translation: CAWSTWTGVYEQY. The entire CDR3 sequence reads CAWSTWTGVYEQYF.

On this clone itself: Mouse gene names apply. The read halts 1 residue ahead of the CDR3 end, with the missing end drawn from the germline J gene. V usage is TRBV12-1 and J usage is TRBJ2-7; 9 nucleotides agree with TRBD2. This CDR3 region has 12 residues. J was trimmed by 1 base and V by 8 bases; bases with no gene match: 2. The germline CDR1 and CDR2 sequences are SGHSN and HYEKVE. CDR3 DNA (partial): TGTGCCACAGGACTGGGGTCCTATGAACAGTAC. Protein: CATGLGSYEQY. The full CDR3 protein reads CATGLGSYEQYF.

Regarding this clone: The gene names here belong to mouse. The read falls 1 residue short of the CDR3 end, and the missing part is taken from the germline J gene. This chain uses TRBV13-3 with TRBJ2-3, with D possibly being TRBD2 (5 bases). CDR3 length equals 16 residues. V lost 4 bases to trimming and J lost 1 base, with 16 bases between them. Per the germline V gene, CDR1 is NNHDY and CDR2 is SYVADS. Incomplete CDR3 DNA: TGTGCCAGCAGTACTGGACGGGGTTGGGGTGCAGAAACGCTGTAT. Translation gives CASSTGRGWGAETLY. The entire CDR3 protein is CASSTGRGWGAETLYF.

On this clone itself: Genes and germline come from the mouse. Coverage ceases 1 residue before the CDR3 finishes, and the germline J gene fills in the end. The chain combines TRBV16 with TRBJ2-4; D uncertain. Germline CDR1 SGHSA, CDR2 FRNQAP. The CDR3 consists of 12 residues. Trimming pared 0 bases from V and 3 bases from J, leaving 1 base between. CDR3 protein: CASSLEQNTLYF. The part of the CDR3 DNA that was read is TGTGCAAGCAGCTTAGAACAAAACACCTTGTAC.

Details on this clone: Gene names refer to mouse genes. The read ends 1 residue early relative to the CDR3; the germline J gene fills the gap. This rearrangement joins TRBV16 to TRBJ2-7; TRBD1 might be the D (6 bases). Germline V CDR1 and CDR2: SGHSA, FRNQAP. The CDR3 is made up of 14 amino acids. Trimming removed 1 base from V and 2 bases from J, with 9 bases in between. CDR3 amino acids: CASSLGDNAYEQYF. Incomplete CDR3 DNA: TGTGCAAGCAGCTTAGGGGACAATGCCTATGAACAGTAC.